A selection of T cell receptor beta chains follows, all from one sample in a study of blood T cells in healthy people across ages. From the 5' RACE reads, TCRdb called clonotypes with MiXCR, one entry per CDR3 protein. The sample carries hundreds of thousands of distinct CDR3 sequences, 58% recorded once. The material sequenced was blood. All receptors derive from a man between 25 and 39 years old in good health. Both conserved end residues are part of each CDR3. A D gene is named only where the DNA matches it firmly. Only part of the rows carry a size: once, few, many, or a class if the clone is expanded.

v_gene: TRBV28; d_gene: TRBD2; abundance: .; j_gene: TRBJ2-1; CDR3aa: CASGVGSGSNEQFF; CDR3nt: TGTGCCAGCGGGGTGGGTAGCGGGAGCAATGAGCAGTTCTTC
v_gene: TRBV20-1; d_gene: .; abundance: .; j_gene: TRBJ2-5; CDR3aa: CSARARPAAVGETQYF; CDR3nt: TGCAGTGCTAGAGCCCGCCCGGCGGCGGTAGGGGAGACCCAGTACTTC
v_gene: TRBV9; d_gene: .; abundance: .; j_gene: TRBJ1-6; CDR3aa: CASNPGNNNSPLHF; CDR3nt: TGTGCCAGCAATCCGGGAAATAATAATTCACCCCTCCACTTT
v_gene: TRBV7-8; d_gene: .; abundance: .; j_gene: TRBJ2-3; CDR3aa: CASSRQHFSTDTQYF; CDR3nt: TGTGCCAGCAGCCGTCAGCACTTTAGCACAGATACGCAGTATTTT
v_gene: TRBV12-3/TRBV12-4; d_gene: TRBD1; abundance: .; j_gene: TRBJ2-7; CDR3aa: CASSFTTGQGHEQYF; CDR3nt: TGTGCCAGCAGTTTCACAACGGGACAGGGTCACGAGCAGTACTTC
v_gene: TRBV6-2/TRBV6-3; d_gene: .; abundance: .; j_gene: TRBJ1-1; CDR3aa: CASRNPRDIMNTEAFF; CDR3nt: TGTGCCAGCAGAAATCCGAGGGACATCATGAACACTGAAGCTTTCTTT
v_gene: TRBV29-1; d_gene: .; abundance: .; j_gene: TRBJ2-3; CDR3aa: CSSSDTDTQYF; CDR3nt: TGCAGCTCTTCTGATACAGATACGCAGTATTTT
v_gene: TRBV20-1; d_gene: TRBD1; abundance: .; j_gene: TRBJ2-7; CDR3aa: CSATDRGTYNEQYF; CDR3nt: TGCAGTGCCACAGACAGGGGGACCTACAATGAGCAGTACTTC
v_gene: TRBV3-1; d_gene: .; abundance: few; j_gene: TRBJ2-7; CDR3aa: CASSRGDVVYEQYF; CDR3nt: TGTGCCAGCAGCCGGGGGGACGTCGTCTACGAGCAGTACTTC
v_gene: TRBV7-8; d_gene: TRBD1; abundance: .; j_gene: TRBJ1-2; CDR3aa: CASSPAGQGGRGAYGYTF; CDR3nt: TGTGCCAGCAGCCCAGCCGGACAGGGAGGCCGAGGCGCTTATGGCTACACCTTC
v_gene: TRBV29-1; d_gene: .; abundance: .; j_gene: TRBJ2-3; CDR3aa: CSVVGGLDTQYF; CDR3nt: TGCAGCGTTGTAGGGGGTTTGGATACGCAGTATTTT
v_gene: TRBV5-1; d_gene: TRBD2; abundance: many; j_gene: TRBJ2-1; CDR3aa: CASRVGGIDNEQFF; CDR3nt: TGCGCCAGCAGGGTGGGGGGGATCGACAATGAGCAGTTCTTC
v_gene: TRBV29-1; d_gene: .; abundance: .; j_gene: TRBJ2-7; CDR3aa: CSVAGTAAYEQYF; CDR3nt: TGCAGCGTTGCCGGGACCGCAGCCTACGAGCAGTACTTC
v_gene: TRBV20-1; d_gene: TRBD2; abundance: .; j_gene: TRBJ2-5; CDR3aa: CSASMSGIEQYF; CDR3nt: TGCAGTGCTAGTATGAGCGGGATAGAGCAGTACTTC
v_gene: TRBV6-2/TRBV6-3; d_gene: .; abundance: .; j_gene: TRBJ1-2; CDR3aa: CASTATARGGYTF; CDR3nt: TGTGCCAGCACTGCGACGGCTCGGGGTGGCTACACCTTC
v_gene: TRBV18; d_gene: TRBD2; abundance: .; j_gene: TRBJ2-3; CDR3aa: CASSPKKHSGTSGSDTQYF; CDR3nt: TGTGCCAGCTCGCCTAAAAAACACTCGGGGACTAGCGGGAGCGATACGCAGTATTTT
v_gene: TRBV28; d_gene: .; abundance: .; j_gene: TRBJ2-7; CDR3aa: CASSLRSEEQYF; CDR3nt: TGTGCCAGCAGTTTGCGTTCGGAAGAGCAGTACTTC
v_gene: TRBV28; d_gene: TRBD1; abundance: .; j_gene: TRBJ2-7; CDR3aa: CASIPSGTGSYEQYF; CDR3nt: TGTGCCAGCATTCCCTCGGGGACAGGCTCCTACGAGCAGTACTTC
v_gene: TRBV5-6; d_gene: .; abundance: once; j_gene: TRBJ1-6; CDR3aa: CASSEDGADSPLHF; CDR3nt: TGTGCCAGCAGCGAGGATGGGGCCGATTCACCCCTCCACTTT
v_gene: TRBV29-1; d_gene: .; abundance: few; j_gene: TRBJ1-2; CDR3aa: CSVARDRIYGYTF; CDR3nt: TGCAGCGTGGCCCGGGACCGGATATATGGCTACACCTTC
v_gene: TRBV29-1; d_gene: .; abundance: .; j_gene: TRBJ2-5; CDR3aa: CSVEEDYRETQYF; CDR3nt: TGCAGCGTTGAAGAGGACTATCGGGAGACCCAGTACTTC
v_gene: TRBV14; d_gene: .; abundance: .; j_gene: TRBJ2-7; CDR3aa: CASSFRDWGSYEQYF; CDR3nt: TGTGCCAGCAGTTTCCGGGACTGGGGATCCTACGAGCAGTACTTC
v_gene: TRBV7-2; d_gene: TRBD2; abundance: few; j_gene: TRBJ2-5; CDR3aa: CASSLAAWREGRSPQETQYF; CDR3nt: TGTGCCAGCAGCTTAGCCGCCTGGCGGGAGGGTCGGTCTCCCCAAGAGACCCAGTACTTC
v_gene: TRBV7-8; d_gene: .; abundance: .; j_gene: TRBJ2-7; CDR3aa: CASSYRQGQYF; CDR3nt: TGTGCCAGCAGCTACAGGCAGGGGCAGTACTTC
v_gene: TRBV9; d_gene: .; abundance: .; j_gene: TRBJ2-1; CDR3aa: CASSTFSGGEYNEQFF; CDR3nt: TGTGCCAGCAGCACGTTTTCGGGGGGCGAATACAATGAGCAGTTCTTC
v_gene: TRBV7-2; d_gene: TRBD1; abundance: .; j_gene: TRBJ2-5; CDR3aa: CASSSTGTGLETQYF; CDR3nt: TGTGCCAGCAGCTCAACCGGGACAGGGTTGGAGACCCAGTACTTC